This T cell receptor beta chain appears in the sequencing data of a study of identical twins. Findings and limits, study-wide: Twin pairs had excess sharing that was weaker in beta out-of-frame sequences.

Every donor was a healthy Caucasian. This clonotype was counted ten times or more. Antigen: not known. From the 5' RACE reads, TCRdb called clonotypes with MiXCR, one entry per CDR3 protein. The repertoire holds 350,000 to 500,000 distinct CDR3 sequences, with approximately 18% as singletons. The sample was naive T cells sorted from blood. The origin of this receptor is a man in his forties or fifties in good health.

CDR3 sequence: CASSKNSNYGYTF. In DNA, the CDR3 is TGTGCCAGCAGCAAAAATAGCAACTATGGCTACACCTTC. V is TRBV21-1 and J is TRBJ1-2. TRBV21-1 is a pseudogene locus. The CDR3 has 13 residues.